This is a list of T cell receptor beta chains from one sample in a study of CD8+CD57+ T cells in acquired aplastic anemia. One entry per CDR3 protein results from TCRdb running MiXCR on the reads. The profile covers approximately 32,000 distinct CDR3 sequences, with approximately 73% appearing a single time and approximately 22% taken by the ten largest. The sample comprised sorted CD4+, CD8+, or CD8+CD57+ T cells (not recorded which) from PBMCs. Source of these receptors: a human donor in good health, serving as a control. The CDR3 runs from the conserved cysteine through the conserved F or W. A D gene is named only where the DNA matches it firmly. The size field is filled for only some rows; it gives once, few, many or a size class.

TRBJ1-1,.,.,TRBV7-2,TGTGCCAGCAGCTTAAACACTGAAGCTTTCTTT,CASSLNTEAFF
TRBJ2-7,.,.,TRBV7-4,TGTGCCAGCAGGACAGTTTTGGGCGAGCAGTACTTC,CASRTVLGEQYF
TRBJ2-7,.,.,TRBV20-1,TGCAGTGCTAGATTCCGCACAGGGTACGACGAGCAGTACTTC,CSARFRTGYDEQYF
TRBJ1-1,.,TRBD1,TRBV20-1,TGCAGTGCTAGACAACAGGGGGCCGGCACTGAAGCTTTCTTT,CSARQQGAGTEAFF
TRBJ1-2,.,.,TRBV20-1,TGCAGTGCTAGAGCCGGAACAACGGTCGGGTACACCTTC,CSARAGTTVGYTF
TRBJ2-7,.,.,TRBV7-9,TGTGCCAGCAGCTTAGACATCTACGAGCAGTACTTC,CASSLDIYEQYF
TRBJ1-5,medium-sized,.,TRBV12-3/TRBV12-4,TGTGCCAGCAGTTCCGGACGGTTTAATCAGCCCCAGCATTTT,CASSSGRFNQPQHF
TRBJ2-7,.,.,TRBV7-2,TGTGCCAGCAGCTTACTCTACGAGCAGTACTTC,CASSLLYEQYF
TRBJ1-5,.,TRBD1,TRBV19,TGTGCCAGTGGGACAGAACAGCTGAGCAATCAGCCCCAGCATTTT,CASGTEQLSNQPQHF
TRBJ2-1,.,TRBD2,TRBV20-1,TGCAGTGCTAGAGATGGGACTAGCGGACGATACAATGAGCAGTTCTTC,CSARDGTSGRYNEQFF
TRBJ1-2,.,.,TRBV20-1,TGCAGTGCTAGTAAGAACACTAACTATGGCTACACCTTC,CSASKNTNYGYTF
TRBJ1-6,.,.,TRBV19,TGTGCCAGTAGGTATCAGGGGTCCTATAATTCACCCCTCCACTTT,CASRYQGSYNSPLHF
TRBJ1-2,.,.,TRBV25-1,TGTGCCAGCAGTGACGCCACGAGGACTGCGTATGGCTACACCTTC,CASSDATRTAYGYTF
TRBJ1-4,.,.,TRBV19,TGTGCCAGTAGTATAGGTGGGGGAGGCAACGAAAAACTGTTTTTT,CASSIGGGGNEKLFF
TRBJ1-3,.,.,TRBV19,TGTGCCAGTAGTCAGGGACCTGGAAACACCATATATTTT,CASSQGPGNTIYF
TRBJ1-6,.,.,TRBV25-1,TGTGCCAGCTTACCTTCGGATAGGAATTATAATTCACCCCTCCACTTT,CASLPSDRNYNSPLHF
TRBJ1-2,once,.,TRBV10-3,TGTGCCAGCAGTTATTGGACAAATGGCTACACCTTC,CASSYWTNGYTF
TRBJ1-2,.,.,TRBV4-1,TGCGCCAGCAGCCCATTGTGGTCCTATGGCTACACCTTC,CASSPLWSYGYTF
TRBJ2-5,.,TRBD1,TRBV7-9,TGTGCCAGCAGCGCATCTCAACCGGACAGGGAGGAGACCCAGTACTTC,CASSASQPDREETQYF
TRBJ2-1,.,.,TRBV11-1,TGTGCCAGCAGCCCAGGAGTGAATGAGCAGTTCTTC,CASSPGVNEQFF
TRBJ2-3,once,TRBD2,TRBV6-4,TGTGCCAGCAGTAGCGGGGAGGCAGATACGCAGTATTTT,CASSSGEADTQYF
TRBJ2-7,.,TRBD1,TRBV10-3,TGTGCCATCAGCCTCCGGGACAGGAACTACGAGCAGTACTTC,CAISLRDRNYEQYF
TRBJ1-1,once,TRBD1,TRBV10-3,TGTGCCATCAGTGGGACAGGGGTAGCTAACACTGAAGCTTTCTTT,CAISGTGVANTEAFF